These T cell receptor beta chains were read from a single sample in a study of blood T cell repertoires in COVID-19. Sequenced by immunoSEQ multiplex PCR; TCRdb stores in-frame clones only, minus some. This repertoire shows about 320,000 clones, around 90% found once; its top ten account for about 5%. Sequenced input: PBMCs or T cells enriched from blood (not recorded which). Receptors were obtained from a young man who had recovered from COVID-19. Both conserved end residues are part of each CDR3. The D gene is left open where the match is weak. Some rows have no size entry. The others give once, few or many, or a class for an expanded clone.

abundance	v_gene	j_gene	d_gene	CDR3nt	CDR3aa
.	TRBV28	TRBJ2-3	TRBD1	TGTGCCAGCAAGGGACAGGGAGTGAATACGCAGTATTTT	CASKGQGVNTQYF
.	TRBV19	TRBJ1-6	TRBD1	TGTGCCAGTAGTCCCCCCCGGACAGGCTTGCAGTCACCCCTCCACTTT	CASSPPRTGLQSPLHF
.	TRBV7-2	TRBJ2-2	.	TGTGCCAGCAGCTTGTCGCGGGCGAACACCGGGGAGCTGTTTTTT	CASSLSRANTGELFF
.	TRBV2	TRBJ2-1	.	TGTGCCAGCAGTGCCCCGGGACTCAGCTCCTACAATGAGCAGTTCTTC	CASSAPGLSSYNEQFF
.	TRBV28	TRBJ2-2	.	TGTGCCAGCAGTCCTATGCCCGGGACACCTAACACCGGGGAGCTGTTTTTT	CASSPMPGTPNTGELFF
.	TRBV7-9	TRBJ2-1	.	TGTGCCAGCTCCCTGCGGGTGAGCTCCTACAATGAGCAGTTCTTC	CASSLRVSSYNEQFF
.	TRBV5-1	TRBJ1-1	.	TGCGCCAGCAGCCGGGGGTCAGTAATGAACACTGAAGCTTTCTTT	CASSRGSVMNTEAFF
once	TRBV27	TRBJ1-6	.	TGTGCCAGCAGTTTATCGCGTCAGGGATCACCCCTCCACTTT	CASSLSRQGSPLHF
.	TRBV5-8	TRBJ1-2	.	TGTGCCAGCAGCTTGGCGGCAGGGGATGGCTACACCTTC	CASSLAAGDGYTF
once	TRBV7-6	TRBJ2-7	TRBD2	TGTGCCAGCAGCTTAGCTAGCGGGGGCTACGAGCAGTACTTC	CASSLASGGYEQYF
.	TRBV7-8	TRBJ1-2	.	TGTGCCAGCAGCGAGACTCCTACGACGAACTATGGCTACACCTTC	CASSETPTTNYGYTF
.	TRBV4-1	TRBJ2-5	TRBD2	TGCGCCAGCAGCCAAGTTCCTTGGACTAGCGGGAGAGAGACCCAGTACTTC	CASSQVPWTSGRETQYF
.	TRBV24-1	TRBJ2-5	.	TGTGCCACCAGTGAGTCGGGACACCTGGTGACCCAGTACTTC	CATSESGHLVTQYF
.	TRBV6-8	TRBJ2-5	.	TGTGCCAGCCTTTGGACAGAGGACTGCCAGACCCAGTACTTC	CASLWTEDCQTQYF
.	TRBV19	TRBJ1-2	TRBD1	TGTGCCAGTAGTATTGACAGGGGCTATGGCTACACCTTC	CASSIDRGYGYTF
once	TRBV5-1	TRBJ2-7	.	TGCGCCAGCAGCTTGGAGGCCGCAGGGCGCGAGCAGTACTTC	CASSLEAAGREQYF
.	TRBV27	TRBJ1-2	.	TGTGCCAGCAGTACAGGGTCCGTCTACACCTTC	CASSTGSVYTF
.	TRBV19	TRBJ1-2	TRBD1	TGTGCCAGTAGTGGCTGGACAGGGGATTTCTATGGCTACACCTTC	CASSGWTGDFYGYTF
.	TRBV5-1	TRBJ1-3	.	TGCGCCAGCAGCTTGGGGTCGGAGGGAAACACCATATATTTT	CASSLGSEGNTIYF
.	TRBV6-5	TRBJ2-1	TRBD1	TGTGCCAGCAGTTTAGGACAGGCGGGTGTGTACAATGAGCAGTTCTTC	CASSLGQAGVYNEQFF
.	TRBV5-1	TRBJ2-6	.	TGCGCCAGCAGCTTGGCCGTGGTGAGCTCTGGGGCCAACGTCCTGACTTTC	CASSLAVVSSGANVLTF